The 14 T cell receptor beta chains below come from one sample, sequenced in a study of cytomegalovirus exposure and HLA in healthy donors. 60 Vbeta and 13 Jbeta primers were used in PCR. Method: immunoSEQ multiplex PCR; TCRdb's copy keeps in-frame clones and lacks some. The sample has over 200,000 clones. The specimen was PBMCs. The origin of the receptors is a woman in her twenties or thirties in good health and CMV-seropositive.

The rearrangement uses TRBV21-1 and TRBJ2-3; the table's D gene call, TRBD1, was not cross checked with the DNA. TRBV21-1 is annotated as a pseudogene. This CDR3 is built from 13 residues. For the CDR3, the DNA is TGTGCCAGCAACCAGGGTACGACAGATACGCAGTATTTT. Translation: CASNQGTTDTQYF.

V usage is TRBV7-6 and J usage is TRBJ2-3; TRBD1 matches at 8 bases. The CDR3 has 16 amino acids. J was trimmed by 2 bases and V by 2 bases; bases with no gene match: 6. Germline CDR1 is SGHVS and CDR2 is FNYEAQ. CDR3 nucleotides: TGTGCCAGCAGCTTAATGGGGACAGGTATCACAGATACGCAGTATTTT. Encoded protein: CASSLMGTGITDTQYF. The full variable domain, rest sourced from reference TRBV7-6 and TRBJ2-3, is GAGVSQSPRYKVTKRGQDVALRCDPISGHVSLYWYRQALGQGPEFLTYFNYEAQQDKSGLPNDRFSAERPEGSISTLTIQRTEQRDSAMYRCASSLMGTGITDTQYFGPGTRLTVL.

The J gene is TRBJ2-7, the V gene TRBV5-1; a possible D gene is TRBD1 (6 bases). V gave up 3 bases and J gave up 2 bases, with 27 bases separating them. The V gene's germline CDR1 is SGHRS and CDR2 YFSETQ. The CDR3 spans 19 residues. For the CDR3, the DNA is TGCGCCAGCAGCTCAAAAGACACCCAGGGGATATGGGGAACCTACGAGCAGTACTTC. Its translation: CASSSKDTQGIWGTYEQYF.

The CDR3 protein is CASSSGTGYYGYTF. For the CDR3, the DNA is TGTGCCAGCAGCTCCGGGACAGGGTACTATGGCTACACCTTC. The rearrangement links TRBV7-2 to TRBJ1-2; 9 bases are a match to TRBD1. The CDR3 contains 14 residues. Germline V gene sequence: CDR1 SGHTA, CDR2 FQGNSA. The ends lost 4 bases at V and 3 bases at J; junction bases unmatched: 3.

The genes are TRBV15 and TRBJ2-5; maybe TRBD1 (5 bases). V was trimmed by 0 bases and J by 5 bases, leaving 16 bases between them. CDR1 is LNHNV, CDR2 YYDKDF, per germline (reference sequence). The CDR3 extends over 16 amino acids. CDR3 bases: TGTGCCACCAGCAGAGATATCGGCAGGGTAGTTGAGACCCAGTACTTC. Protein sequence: CATSRDIGRVVETQYF.

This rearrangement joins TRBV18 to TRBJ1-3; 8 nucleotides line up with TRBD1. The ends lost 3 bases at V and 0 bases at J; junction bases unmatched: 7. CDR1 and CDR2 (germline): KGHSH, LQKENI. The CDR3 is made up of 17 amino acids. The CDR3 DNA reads TGTGCCAGCTCACCTCCCGGGACAGGACCCTCTGGAAACACCATATATTTT. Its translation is CASSPPGTGPSGNTIYF.

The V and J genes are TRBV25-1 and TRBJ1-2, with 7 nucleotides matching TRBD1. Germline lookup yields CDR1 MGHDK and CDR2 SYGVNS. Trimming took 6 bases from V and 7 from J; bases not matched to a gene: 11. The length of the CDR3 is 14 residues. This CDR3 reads CASSNPRDRAGYTF. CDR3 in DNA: TGTGCCAGCAGCAACCCGCGAGACAGGGCTGGCTACACCTTC.

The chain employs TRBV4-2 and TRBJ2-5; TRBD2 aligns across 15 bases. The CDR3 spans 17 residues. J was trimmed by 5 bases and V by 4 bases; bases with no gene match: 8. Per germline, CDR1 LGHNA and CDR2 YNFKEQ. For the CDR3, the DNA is TGTGCCAGCAGCCCTAGGACTAGCGGGGGGGTTTTGGAGACCCAGTACTTC. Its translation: CASSPRTSGGVLETQYF.

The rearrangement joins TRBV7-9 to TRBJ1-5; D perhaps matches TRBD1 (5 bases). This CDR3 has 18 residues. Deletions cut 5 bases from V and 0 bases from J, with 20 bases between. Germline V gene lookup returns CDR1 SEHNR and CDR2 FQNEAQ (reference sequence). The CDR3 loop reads CASSLDIQGGLSNQPQHF. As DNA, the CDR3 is TGTGCCAGCAGCCTTGACATTCAGGGTGGGCTTAGCAATCAGCCCCAGCATTTT.

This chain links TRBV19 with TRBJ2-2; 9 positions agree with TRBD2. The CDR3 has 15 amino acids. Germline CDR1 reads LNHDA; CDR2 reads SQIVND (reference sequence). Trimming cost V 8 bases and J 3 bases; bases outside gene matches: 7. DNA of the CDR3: TGTGCCAGTGGCGGCGGGACTAGCTACACCGGGGAGCTGTTTTTT. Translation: CASGGGTSYTGELFF.

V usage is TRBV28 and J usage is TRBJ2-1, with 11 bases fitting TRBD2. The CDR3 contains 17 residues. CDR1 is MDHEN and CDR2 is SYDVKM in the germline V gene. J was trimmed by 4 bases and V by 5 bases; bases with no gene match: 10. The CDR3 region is CASSPQLAGVAYNEQFF. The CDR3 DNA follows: TGTGCCAGCAGTCCCCAACTAGCGGGAGTTGCGTACAATGAGCAGTTCTTC.

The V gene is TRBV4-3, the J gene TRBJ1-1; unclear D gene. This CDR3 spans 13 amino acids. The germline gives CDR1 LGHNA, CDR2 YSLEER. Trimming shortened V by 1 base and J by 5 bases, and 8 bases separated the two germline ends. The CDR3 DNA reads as TGCGCCAGCAGCCAAGTGGCTGAAACTGAAGCTTTCTTT. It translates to CASSQVAETEAFF.

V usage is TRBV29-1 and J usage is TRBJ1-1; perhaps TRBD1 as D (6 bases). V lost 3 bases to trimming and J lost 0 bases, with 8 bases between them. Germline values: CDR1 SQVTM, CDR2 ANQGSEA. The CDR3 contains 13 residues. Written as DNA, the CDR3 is TGCAGCGTTGATGGACAGATGAACACTGAAGCTTTCTTT. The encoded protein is CSVDGQMNTEAFF.

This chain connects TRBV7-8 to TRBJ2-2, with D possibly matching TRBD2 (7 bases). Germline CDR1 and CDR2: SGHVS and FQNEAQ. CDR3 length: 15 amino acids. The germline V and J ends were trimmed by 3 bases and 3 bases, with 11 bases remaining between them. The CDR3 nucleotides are TGTGCCAGCAGCTTGGGAGGGGGGTACACCGGGGAGCTGTTTTTT. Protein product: CASSLGGGYTGELFF. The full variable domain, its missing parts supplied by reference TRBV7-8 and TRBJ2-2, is GAGVSQSPRYKVAKRGQDVALRCDPISGHVSLFWYQQALGQGPEFLTYFQNEAQLDKSGLPSDRFFAERPEGSVSTLKIQRTQQEDSAVYLCASSLGGGYTGELFFGEGSRLTVL.